The source of this TCR beta chain is a study of cytomegalovirus exposure and HLA in healthy donors. This PCR relied on a set of 60 Vbeta primers and 13 Jbeta primers. Profiling relied on immunoSEQ multiplex PCR, and the TCRdb table lists in-frame clones only, not all of them. Its clone listing holds 220,000 or so clones. Sequencing was carried out using PBMCs. The source is a girl aged 2 to 10 in good health and CMV-seropositive.

CDR3 in amino acids: CASSQGRGILVEQFF. Written as DNA, the CDR3 is TGTGCCAGCAGCCAAGGGAGGGGCATCTTAGTTGAGCAGTTCTTC. The chain has TRBV4-2 and TRBJ2-1; D possibly corresponds to TRBD2 (6 bases). CDR1 and CDR2 (germline): LGHNA, YNFKEQ. The CDR3 length is 15 residues. Trimming cost V 1 base and J 9 bases, with 16 bases left between them.